These T cell receptor beta chains were read from a single sample in a study of cytomegalovirus exposure and HLA in healthy donors. Assay used: immunoSEQ multiplex PCR; TCRdb lists only in-frame clones, some missing. The table has 120,000 or so clones, 75% to 90% seen once. Sequenced sample: PBMCs. All receptors come from a man aged 18 to 29 in good health and CMV-seropositive. Both conserved end residues are trimmed from each CDR3.

j_gene: TRBJ2-1
len: 10
v_gene: TRBV7-9
CDR3aa: SSEGDYNEQF

j_gene: TRBJ1-6
len: 13
v_gene: TRBV4-1
CDR3aa: ASSPLTGNDSPLH

j_gene: TRBJ1-2
len: 12
v_gene: TRBV27
CDR3aa: ASGQLPQIYGYT

j_gene: TRBJ2-3
len: 11
v_gene: TRBV19
CDR3aa: ASKSISTDTQY

j_gene: TRBJ2-5
len: 12
v_gene: TRBV5-1
CDR3aa: ASSLGGKGETQY

j_gene: TRBJ2-7
len: 13
v_gene: TRBV5-1
CDR3aa: ASSPGQGDLYEQY

j_gene: TRBJ2-3
len: 11
v_gene: TRBV10-3
CDR3aa: AIGNQEADTQY

j_gene: TRBJ2-3
len: 13
v_gene: TRBV19
CDR3aa: ASSIGTSGADTQY

j_gene: TRBJ2-3
len: 14
v_gene: TRBV19
CDR3aa: ASRDTGQIGTDTQY

j_gene: TRBJ1-1
len: 11
v_gene: TRBV18
CDR3aa: ASSGRVNTEAF

j_gene: TRBJ1-1
len: 11
v_gene: TRBV25-1
CDR3aa: ASSPGGRTEAF

j_gene: TRBJ2-7
len: 11
v_gene: TRBV10-2
CDR3aa: ASPRQGIYEQY

j_gene: TRBJ1-1
len: 17
v_gene: TRBV2
CDR3aa: ASSQTGPLTPYQNTEAF

j_gene: TRBJ2-3
len: 15
v_gene: TRBV30
CDR3aa: AWSVQRSSHWTDTQY

j_gene: TRBJ2-6
len: 16
v_gene: TRBV5-1
CDR3aa: ASSLEAGFNSGANVLT

j_gene: TRBJ2-3
len: 13
v_gene: TRBV5-1
CDR3aa: ASKPGGSSTDTQY

j_gene: TRBJ1-1
len: 12
v_gene: TRBV30
CDR3aa: AWRPGQANTEAF

j_gene: TRBJ2-1
len: 14
v_gene: TRBV4-1
CDR3aa: ASSQASGGGANEQF

j_gene: TRBJ2-3
len: 13
v_gene: TRBV7-9
CDR3aa: ASSLAGGPTDTQY

j_gene: TRBJ1-5
len: 12
v_gene: TRBV7-2
CDR3aa: ASSLRGSNQPQH

j_gene: TRBJ2-1
len: 9
v_gene: TRBV20-1
CDR3aa: SEGDYNEQF

j_gene: TRBJ2-1
len: 13
v_gene: TRBV6-5
CDR3aa: ASSYGGTGRFEQF

j_gene: TRBJ2-7
len: 16
v_gene: TRBV13
CDR3aa: ASSSGTGLPTDSYEQY

j_gene: TRBJ2-5
len: 12
v_gene: TRBV18
CDR3aa: ASSPPMGGETQY

j_gene: TRBJ1-3
len: 12
v_gene: TRBV19
CDR3aa: ASSLQGAGNTIY

j_gene: TRBJ2-4
len: 12
v_gene: TRBV7-9
CDR3aa: ASSLYPPGDIQY